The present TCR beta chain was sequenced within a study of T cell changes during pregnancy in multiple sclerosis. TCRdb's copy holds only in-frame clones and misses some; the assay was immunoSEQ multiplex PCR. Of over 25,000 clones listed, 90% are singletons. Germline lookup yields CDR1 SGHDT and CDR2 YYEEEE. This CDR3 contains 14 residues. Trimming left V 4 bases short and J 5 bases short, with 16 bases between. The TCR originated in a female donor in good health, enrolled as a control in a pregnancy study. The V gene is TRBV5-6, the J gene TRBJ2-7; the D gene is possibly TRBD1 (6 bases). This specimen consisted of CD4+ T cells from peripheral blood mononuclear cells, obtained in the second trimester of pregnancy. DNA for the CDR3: TGTGCCAGCAGCCTGACAGGTTGGGGAAACGAGCAGTACTTC. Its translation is CASSLTGWGNEQYF.